Shown below are 8 T cell receptor beta chains from a single sample sequenced in a study of technical replicates of blood from a handful of donors. Using immunoSEQ multiplex PCR, the repertoire was profiled, and TCRdb retains in-frame clones only, with some absent. Of about 79,000 clones listed, around 92% are singletons. The sample taken for sequencing was T cells isolated from PBMCs. The receptors stem from a human donor in good health. Some clones in this sample may be carry-over from other donors' samples.

The chain couples TRBV27 to TRBJ2-1, with D hard to call. Trimming took off 8 bases at V and 3 bases at J, with 14 bases between the two ends. The CDR3 is 14 residues long. Germline values: CDR1 MNHEY, CDR2 SMNVEV (reference sequence). The DNA of the CDR3 is TGTGCCAGCCGAGCTCCTGAGATCTACAATGAGCAGTTCTTC. It codes for CASRAPEIYNEQFF.

The chain joins TRBV10-3 to TRBJ2-1; tentatively, D is TRBD2 (5 bases). V lost 3 bases and J 6 bases, leaving 6 bases between the germline ends. The V gene's germline CDR1 is ENHRY and CDR2 SYGVKD. This CDR3 comprises 12 residues. This CDR3 is CAISDRGNEQFF. In nucleotides, the CDR3 is TGTGCCATCAGTGATCGGGGCAATGAGCAGTTCTTC.

This rearrangement joins TRBV7-3 to TRBJ2-3, with 14 nucleotides matching TRBD2. CDR3 length equals 20 residues. J gave up 0 bases and V 5 bases, and 13 bases lay outside the gene matches. Germline V gene sequence: CDR1 SGHTA, CDR2 FQGTGA. CDR3 DNA sequence: TGTGCCAGCAGCCCGGGACTAGCGGGAGTCTTAATACGGAGCACAGATACGCAGTATTTT. Translation: CASSPGLAGVLIRSTDTQYF. Using reference TRBV7-3 and TRBJ2-3 for the parts outside the CDR3, the full variable domain is GAGVSQTPSNKVTEKGKYVELRCDPISGHTALYWYRQSLGQGPEFLIYFQGTGAADDSGLPNDRFFAVRPEGSVSTLKIQRTERGDSAVYLCASSPGLAGVLIRSTDTQYFGPGTRLTVL.

The rearrangement links TRBV19 to TRBJ2-5, with 8 bases lining up with TRBD2. CDR3 length equals 15 residues. Germline CDR1 is LNHDA and CDR2 is SQIVND (reference sequence). V lost 5 bases, J lost 5 bases, and 10 bases stayed unmatched. CDR3 residues: CASSATSGWGETQYF. The DNA of the CDR3 is TGTGCCAGTAGTGCCACTAGCGGATGGGGGGAGACCCAGTACTTC. Based on the CDR3 plus reference TRBV19 and TRBJ2-5, the full variable domain is DGGITQSPKYLFRKEGQNVTLSCEQNLNHDAMYWYRQDPGQGLRLIYYSQIVNDFQKGDIAEGYSVSREKKESFPLTVTSAQKNPTAFYLCASSATSGWGETQYFGPGTRLLVL.

The rearrangement uses TRBV9 and TRBJ2-3; D unclear. Germline V gene sequence: CDR1 SGDLS, CDR2 YYNGEE. Deletions cut 2 bases from V and 3 bases from J, with 10 bases between. The CDR3 runs 14 residues. This chain's CDR3 is CASSVDVTTDTQYF. Written as DNA, the CDR3 is TGTGCCAGCAGCGTTGATGTAACAACAGATACGCAGTATTTT.

The rearrangement links TRBV2 to TRBJ2-1, with a weak D call TRBD1 (5 bases). The CDR3 spans 14 residues. Germline assignment: CDR1 SNHLY and CDR2 FYNNEI. V was pared by 0 bases and J by 7 bases, with 10 bases between. CDR3: CASSEARAQNEQFF. CDR3 DNA sequence: TGTGCCAGCAGTGAAGCCAGGGCCCAGAATGAGCAGTTCTTC.

The chain couples TRBV7-2 to TRBJ2-1; TRBD2 matches 8 bases. This CDR3 region has 15 residues. Germline lookup yields CDR1 SGHTA and CDR2 FQGNSA. The ends lost 1 base at V and 2 bases at J; junction bases unmatched: 1. The CDR3 region has the DNA TGTGCCAGCAGCTTAGAGGGACTAGCCTACAATGAGCAGTTCTTC. It yields the protein CASSLEGLAYNEQFF.

The genes are TRBV6-5 and TRBJ2-1; maybe TRBD2 (7 bases). Between the trimmed V and J ends, which lost 0 bases and 4 bases, there was a span of 13 bases. The CDR3 consists of 16 residues. Germline lookup yields CDR1 MNHEY and CDR2 SVGAGI. The CDR3 sequence is CASSYSRGGPYNEQFF. CDR3 bases: TGTGCCAGCAGTTACTCTAGGGGGGGGCCTTACAATGAGCAGTTCTTC.